The 17 T cell receptor beta chains below were found in one sample sequenced in a study of CD8 T cells in Susac syndrome. RNA in amounts of roughly 0.5 to 1 ug was reverse transcribed with random hexamers. TCRdb called the immunoSEQ multiplex PCR reads again in MiXCR, with one record for every CDR3 protein. The sample gives about 250,000 distinct CDR3 sequences, around 93% of which show up once; less than 0.075% is in the top ten. The sequencing sample was made of CD4+ T cells from PBMCs. These TCRs come from a human donor with multiple sclerosis.

The V and J genes are TRBV10-2 and TRBJ2-1, with 10 bases lining up with TRBD2. CDR3 size: 17 residues. V dropped 6 bases and J dropped 10; count of bases not matched to a gene: 18. The germline gives CDR1 WSHSY, CDR2 SAAADI. The CDR3 protein is CASSRRGGTSVLGEQFF. CDR3 nucleotide sequence: TGCGCCAGCAGCCGTCGGGGGGGGACTAGCGTACTAGGGGAGCAGTTCTTC.

This sequence joins TRBV4-2 and TRBJ1-2; 7 bases map to TRBD1. Germline-derived CDR1 and CDR2 are LGHNA and YNFKEQ. V was clipped by 0 bases and J by 2 bases; unmatched bases: 3. The CDR3 has 15 amino acids. Here the CDR3 DNA reads TGTGCCAGCAGCCAAGATCCGACAGGGAACTATGGCTACACCTTC. Translated, it gives CASSQDPTGNYGYTF.

The chain combines TRBV15 with TRBJ2-2; D is unclear. Germline V gene lookup returns CDR1 LNHNV and CDR2 YYDKDF (reference sequence). There are 16 residues in the CDR3. Trimming shortened V by 0 bases and J by 1 base, and 9 bases separated the two germline ends. The CDR3 spells CATSRDRVRNTGELFF. CDR3 in DNA: TGTGCCACCAGCAGAGATCGGGTACGGAACACCGGGGAGCTGTTTTTT. The full variable domain, in which reference TRBV15 and TRBJ2-2 provide the parts outside the CDR3, is DAMVIQNPRYQVTQFGKPVTLSCSQTLNHNVMYWYQQKSSQAPKLLFHYYDKDFNNEADTPDNFQSRRPNTSFCFLDIRSPGLGDTAMYLCATSRDRVRNTGELFFGEGSRLTVL.

The rearrangement uses TRBV2 and TRBJ2-6; D is uncertain. Germline CDR1 and CDR2: SNHLY and FYNNEI. V lost 2 bases to trimming and J lost 1 base, with 3 bases between them. The CDR3 has 14 amino acids. CDR3 residues: CASSESSGANVLTF. The DNA for the CDR3 is TGTGCCAGCAGTGAAAGTTCTGGGGCCAACGTCCTGACTTTC.

This clonotype occurred once. The chain joins TRBV6-1 to TRBJ1-2, with D possibly being TRBD1 (6 bases). There are 16 residues in the CDR3. Between the trimmed V and J ends, which lost 5 bases and 5 bases, there was a span of 21 bases. Germline assignment: CDR1 MNHNS and CDR2 SASEGT. CDR3 residues: CASSKQGIGRSYGYTF. CDR3 DNA sequence: TGTGCCAGCAGTAAACAGGGTATCGGAAGGTCGTATGGCTACACCTTC.

This clonotype was seen just once. V is TRBV2 and J is TRBJ2-4, with D maybe TRBD1 (5 bases). The length of the CDR3 is 12 residues. Germline CDR1 is SNHLY and CDR2 is FYNNEI. V lost 7 bases and J lost 5, with 9 bases in between. CDR3: CASTRQQNIQYF. CDR3 sequence (DNA): TGTGCCAGCACCAGACAGCAAAACATTCAGTACTTC.

This chain uses TRBV7-9 with TRBJ2-3; 10 nucleotides line up with TRBD2. The CDR3 length is 18 residues. Per germline, CDR1 SEHNR and CDR2 FQNEAQ (reference sequence). V was pared by 0 bases and J by 6 bases, with 12 bases of the junction left unmatched. CDR3 protein: CASSLAIPAGGPQDTQYF. The CDR3 region has the DNA TGTGCCAGCAGCTTAGCGATTCCAGCGGGAGGGCCCCAGGATACGCAGTATTTT.

Note on this clonotype: An end of the junction differs from the germline gene, which may be a read error. The chain has TRBV7-2 and TRBJ1-1; unclear D gene. This CDR3 spans 15 amino acids. Germline loops: CDR1 SGHTA, CDR2 FQGNSA. The CDR3 region is CASSSEWRGNTKAFF. For the CDR3, the DNA is TGTGCCAGCAGCTCAGAGTGGCGCGGGAACACTAAAGCTTTCTTT.

V and J are TRBV7-2 and TRBJ1-2; TRBD1 might be the D (6 bases). CDR1 is SGHTA, CDR2 FQGNSA, per germline. The CDR3 runs 15 residues. Trimming left V 6 bases short and J 4 bases short, with 18 bases between. The CDR3 region is CASSVGAQGAYGYTF. As DNA, the CDR3 is TGTGCCAGCAGTGTTGGGGCACAGGGTGCCTATGGCTACACCTTC.

The chain is built from TRBV7-9 and TRBJ2-2; D may be TRBD1 (5 bases). Germline CDR1 reads SEHNR; CDR2 reads FQNEAQ (reference sequence). The V and J ends lost 5 bases and 0 bases respectively, with 10 bases between them. The length of the CDR3 is 15 residues. The CDR3 loop reads CASSTGRANTGELFF. The CDR3 DNA reads as TGTGCCAGCAGCACGGGCAGGGCGAACACCGGGGAGCTGTTTTTT.

This clonotype was recorded only once. The V call is TRBV14, the J call TRBJ2-3, with 8 bases identical to TRBD1. Germline V CDR1 and CDR2: SGHDN, FVKESK. The J segment lost 6 bases and the V segment lost 4 bases, leaving 12 bases of the junction unmatched. The CDR3 covers 16 residues. In DNA, the CDR3 is TGTGCCAGCAGCCCCACAGGGGGAAGTATGTTGGATACGCAGTATTTT. Translation: CASSPTGGSMLDTQYF.

The rearrangement links TRBV7-9 to TRBJ2-5; D is ambiguous. The CDR3 has 14 residues. V was trimmed by 6 bases and J by 2 bases, leaving 13 bases between them. Germline CDR1 reads SEHNR; CDR2 reads FQNEAQ (reference sequence). The CDR3 spells CASSFGLDQETQYF. DNA of the CDR3: TGTGCCAGCAGTTTCGGGCTAGATCAAGAGACCCAGTACTTC.

This clonotype was seen once. V usage is TRBV10-3 and J usage is TRBJ2-7; 8 nucleotides match TRBD1. CDR1 and CDR2 from the germline V gene are ENHRY and SYGVKD. The trim removed 6 bases at V and 3 bases at J, leaving 7 bases unmatched. This CDR3 has 14 amino acids. CDR3 coding DNA: TGTGCCATCAGCCGACAGGGGAATCTCTACGAGCAGTACTTC. It is translated as CAISRQGNLYEQYF.

This clonotype has just a few counts. This sequence joins TRBV7-2 and TRBJ2-3; 7 bases align to TRBD2. CDR1 is SGHTA and CDR2 is FQGNSA in the germline V gene. V shed 5 bases, J shed 0 bases, and the junction held 5 bases outside the gene matches. This CDR3 has 15 residues. The CDR3 protein is CASSQLASSTDTQYF. CDR3 nucleotides: TGTGCCAGCAGCCAACTAGCGTCTAGCACAGATACGCAGTATTTT.

The chain employs TRBV7-3 and TRBJ1-2, with 9 bases fitting TRBD1. V lost 4 bases and J lost 7; bases outside the gene matches: 7. The CDR3 is made up of 14 amino acids. Germline V gives CDR1 SGHTA, CDR2 FQGTGA. The CDR3 nucleotides read TGTGCCAGCAGCTATACAGGGGGCCTCGTTGGCTACACCTTC. This translates into CASSYTGGLVGYTF.

This chain connects TRBV15 to TRBJ2-4, with D hard to call. CDR1 and CDR2 (germline): LNHNV, YYDKDF (reference sequence). This CDR3 contains 14 residues. V was pared by 3 bases and J by 9 bases, with 15 bases between. The CDR3 DNA reads as TGTGCCACCAGCAGCCCCTATGGACCACCCATTCAGTACTTC. Translated: CATSSPYGPPIQYF.

The chain is built from TRBV18 and TRBJ2-5; unclear D gene. In germline, CDR1 is KGHSH, CDR2 LQKENI. The V end was cut by 3 bases, the J end by 3 bases, with 5 bases between. The CDR3 runs 12 residues. The CDR3 loop is CASSPAEETQYF. CDR3 DNA: TGTGCCAGCTCACCGGCGGAAGAGACCCAGTACTTC.